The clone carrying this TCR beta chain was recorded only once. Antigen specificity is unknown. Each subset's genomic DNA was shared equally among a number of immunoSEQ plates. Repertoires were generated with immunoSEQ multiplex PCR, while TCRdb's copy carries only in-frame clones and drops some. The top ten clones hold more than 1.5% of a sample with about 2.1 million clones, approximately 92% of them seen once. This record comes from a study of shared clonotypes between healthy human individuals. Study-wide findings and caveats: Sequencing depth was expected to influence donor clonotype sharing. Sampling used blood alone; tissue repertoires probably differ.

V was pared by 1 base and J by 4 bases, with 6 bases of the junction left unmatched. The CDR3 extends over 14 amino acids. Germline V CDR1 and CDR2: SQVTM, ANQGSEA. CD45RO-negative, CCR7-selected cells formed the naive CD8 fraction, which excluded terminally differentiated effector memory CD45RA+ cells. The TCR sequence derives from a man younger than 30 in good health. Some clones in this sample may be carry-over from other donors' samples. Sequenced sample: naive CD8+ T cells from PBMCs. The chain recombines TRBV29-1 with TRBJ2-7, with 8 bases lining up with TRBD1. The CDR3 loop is CSVEGGQGGYEQYF. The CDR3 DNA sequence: TGCAGCGTTGAAGGCGGACAGGGCGGGTACGAGCAGTACTTC.